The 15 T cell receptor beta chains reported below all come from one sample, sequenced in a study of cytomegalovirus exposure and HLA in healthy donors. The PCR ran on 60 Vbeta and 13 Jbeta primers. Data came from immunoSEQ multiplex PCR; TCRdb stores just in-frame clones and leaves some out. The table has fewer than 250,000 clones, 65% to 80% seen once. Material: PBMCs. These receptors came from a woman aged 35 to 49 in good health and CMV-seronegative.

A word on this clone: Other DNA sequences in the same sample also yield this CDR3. In nucleotides, the CDR3 is TGTGCCAGTAGTATCACTAGCGGGACCTACAATGAGCAGTTCTTC. As protein: CASSITSGTYNEQFF. The chain has TRBV19 and TRBJ2-1, with 10 nucleotides matching TRBD2. This CDR3 has 15 amino acids. Germline trimming cut 3 bases from V and 2 bases from J; bases unmatched to any gene: 1. In germline, CDR1 is LNHDA, CDR2 SQIVND (reference sequence).

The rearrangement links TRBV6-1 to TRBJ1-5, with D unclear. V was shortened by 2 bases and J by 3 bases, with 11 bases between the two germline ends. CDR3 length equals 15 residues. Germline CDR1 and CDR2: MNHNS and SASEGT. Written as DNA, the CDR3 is TGTGCCAGCAGTGAATTTTATAGCAACAATCAGCCCCAGCATTTT. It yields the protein CASSEFYSNNQPQHF.

The CDR3 protein is CASSLLAGAGEQYF. DNA of the CDR3: TGTGCCAGCAGTTTACTAGCGGGTGCGGGCGAGCAGTACTTC. This rearrangement joins TRBV6-5 to TRBJ2-7; 9 bases are shared with TRBD2. J was trimmed by 6 bases and V by 4 bases; bases with no gene match: 7. The length of the CDR3 is 14 residues. Germline CDR1 MNHEY, CDR2 SVGAGI.

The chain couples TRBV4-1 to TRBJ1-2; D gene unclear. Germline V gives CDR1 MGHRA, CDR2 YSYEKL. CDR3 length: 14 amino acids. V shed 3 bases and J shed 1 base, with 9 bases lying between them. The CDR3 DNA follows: TGCGCCAGCAGCCACGACTCACTTAACTATGGCTACACCTTC. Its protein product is CASSHDSLNYGYTF.

The CDR3 loop reads CASSLGPASQETQYF. The CDR3 nucleotides are TGCGCCAGCAGCTTGGGGCCGGCTAGTCAAGAGACCCAGTACTTC. The rearrangement joins TRBV5-1 to TRBJ2-5, with D unresolved. The CDR3 has 15 residues. Looked up from germline, CDR1 is SGHRS and CDR2 is YFSETQ. Trimming removed 0 bases from V and 2 bases from J, with 11 bases in between.

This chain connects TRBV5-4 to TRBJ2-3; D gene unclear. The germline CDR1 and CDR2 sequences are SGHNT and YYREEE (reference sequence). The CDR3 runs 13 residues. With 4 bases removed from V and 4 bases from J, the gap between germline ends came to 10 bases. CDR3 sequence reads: CASSKEPADTQYF. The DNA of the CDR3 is TGTGCCAGCAGCAAGGAGCCCGCAGATACGCAGTATTTT.

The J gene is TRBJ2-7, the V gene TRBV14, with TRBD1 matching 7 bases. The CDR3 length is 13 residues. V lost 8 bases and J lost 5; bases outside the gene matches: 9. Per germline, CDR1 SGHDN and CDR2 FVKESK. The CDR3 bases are TGTGCCAGCGCTTCGGGACAGTATGACGAGCAGTACTTC. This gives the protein CASASGQYDEQYF. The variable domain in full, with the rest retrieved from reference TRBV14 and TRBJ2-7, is EAGVTQFPSHSVIEKGQTVTLRCDPISGHDNLYWYRRVMGKEIKFLLHFVKESKQDESGMPNNRFLAERTGGTYSTLKVQPAELEDSGVYFCASASGQYDEQYFGPGTRLTVT.

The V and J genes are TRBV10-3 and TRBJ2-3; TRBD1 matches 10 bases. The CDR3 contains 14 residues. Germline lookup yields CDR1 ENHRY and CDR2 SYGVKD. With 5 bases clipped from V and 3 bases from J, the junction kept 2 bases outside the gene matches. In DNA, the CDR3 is TGTGCCATCAGTCAGGACAGGGGGACAGATACGCAGTATTTT. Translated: CAISQDRGTDTQYF.

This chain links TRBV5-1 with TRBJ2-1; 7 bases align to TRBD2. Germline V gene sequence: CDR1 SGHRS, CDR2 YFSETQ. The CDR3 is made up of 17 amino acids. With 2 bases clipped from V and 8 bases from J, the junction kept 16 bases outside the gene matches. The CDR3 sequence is CASSFRAGANFGDEQFF. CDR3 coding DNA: TGCGCCAGCAGCTTTAGGGCGGGAGCAAACTTCGGCGATGAGCAGTTCTTC.

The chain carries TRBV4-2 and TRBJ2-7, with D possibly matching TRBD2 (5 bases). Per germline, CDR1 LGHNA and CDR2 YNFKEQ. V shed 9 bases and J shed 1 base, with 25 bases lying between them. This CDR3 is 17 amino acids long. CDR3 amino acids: CARRVGFPYPESYEQYV. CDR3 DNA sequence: TGTGCCAGGAGGGTAGGGTTCCCATACCCGGAATCCTACGAGCAGTACGTC.

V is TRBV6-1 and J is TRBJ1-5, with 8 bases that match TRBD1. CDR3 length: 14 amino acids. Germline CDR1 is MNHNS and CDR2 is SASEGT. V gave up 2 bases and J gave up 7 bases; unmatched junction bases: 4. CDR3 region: CASSEYGDRQPQHF. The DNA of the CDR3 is TGTGCCAGCAGTGAATACGGGGACAGGCAGCCCCAGCATTTT.

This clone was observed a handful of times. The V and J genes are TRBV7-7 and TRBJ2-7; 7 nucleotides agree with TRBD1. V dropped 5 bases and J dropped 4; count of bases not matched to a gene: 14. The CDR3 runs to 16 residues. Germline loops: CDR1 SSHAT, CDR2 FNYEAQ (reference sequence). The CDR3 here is CASSPLAGQVVYEQYF. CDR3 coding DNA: TGTGCCAGCAGCCCCTTGGCAGGACAGGTTGTTTACGAGCAGTACTTC.

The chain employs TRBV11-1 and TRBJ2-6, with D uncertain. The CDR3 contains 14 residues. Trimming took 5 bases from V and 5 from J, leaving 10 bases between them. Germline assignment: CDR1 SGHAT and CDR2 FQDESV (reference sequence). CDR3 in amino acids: CASSGRPRANVLTF. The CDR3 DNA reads TGTGCCAGCAGCGGCAGGCCAAGGGCCAACGTCCTGACTTTC.

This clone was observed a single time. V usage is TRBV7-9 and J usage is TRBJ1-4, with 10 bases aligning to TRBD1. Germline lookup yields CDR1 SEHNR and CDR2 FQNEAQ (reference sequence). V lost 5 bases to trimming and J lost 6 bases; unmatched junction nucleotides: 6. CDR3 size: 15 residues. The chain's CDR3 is CASSVTTGGDEKLFF. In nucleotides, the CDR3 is TGTGCCAGCAGCGTCACGACAGGGGGCGATGAAAAACTGTTTTTT.

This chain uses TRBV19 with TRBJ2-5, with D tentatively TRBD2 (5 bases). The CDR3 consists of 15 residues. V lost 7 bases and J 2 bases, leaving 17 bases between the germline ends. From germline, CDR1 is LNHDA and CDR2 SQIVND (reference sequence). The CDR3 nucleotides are TGTGCCAGTACAGTACGAGTCGGGATGCAAGAGACCCAGTACTTC. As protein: CASTVRVGMQETQYF.